The T cell receptor (beta chain) described here comes from a study of CD8 T cells in ankylosing spondylitis. TCRdb processed the 5' RACE reads anew with MiXCR; each CDR3 protein has one entry. The repertoire holds about 700,000 distinct CDR3 sequences, around a fifth seen once, with under 20% in the top ten. To note about this clonotype: What it recognizes is unknown.

General study results and limits: Blood of patients with ankylosing spondylitis appeared to be characterized by a TCR beta motif of seven or eight highly homologous variants. In peripheral blood, disease-linked CD8+ clones occurred at relatively low frequencies. Some of these motif variants have turned up before, in reports on reactive arthritis synovial fluid and blood.

Material: blood, either unsorted or a sorted T cell fraction (not recorded which). This sequence was found in a male donor with ankylosing spondylitis.

For the CDR3, the DNA is TGCAGTGCCCAAGGGTGGGATTCAGCCTACGAGCAGTACTTC. Protein: CSAQGWDSAYEQYF. V gene TRBV20-1 combines with J gene TRBJ2-7, with no clear D. The V end lost 6 bases, the J end lost 2 bases, and 17 bases lay between the germline ends. From germline, CDR1 is DFQATT and CDR2 SNEGSKA (reference sequence). The CDR3 spans 14 residues.